The 11 T cell receptor beta chains below were found in one sample sequenced in a study of blood T cell repertoires in COVID-19. Sequencing was performed with immunoSEQ multiplex PCR; in TCRdb, only in-frame clones are kept and a portion is missing. This sample has roughly 50,000 clones, with around 83% found just once. The sample was peripheral blood. All receptors derive from a woman aged 60-70 years with acute or convalescent COVID-19.

In its sample, this clone was seen a few times. Relative to the germline gene, one junction end is altered; a read error may explain this. The chain combines TRBV27 with TRBJ1-2; 8 nucleotides line up with TRBD1. Germline V lookup: CDR1 MNHEY, CDR2 SMNVEV (reference sequence). This CDR3 spans 14 amino acids. CDR3 bases: TGTGCCAGCAGTGCCAGGGGGCGCGGGGTTCCGACCTTCTTC. It yields the protein CASSARGRGVPTFF.

This chain connects TRBV6-5 to TRBJ1-6; TRBD1 matches at 10 bases. This CDR3 is 15 amino acids long. Germline CDR1 and CDR2: MNHEY and SVGAGI. The ends lost 2 bases at V and 8 bases at J; junction bases unmatched: 3. This CDR3 reads CASSYRDRGYSPLHF. The CDR3 DNA reads as TGTGCCAGCAGTTACCGGGACAGGGGTTATTCACCCCTCCACTTT.

The rearrangement uses TRBV9 and TRBJ1-6; TRBD1 agrees at 9 bases. The CDR3 loop spans 14 amino acids. Germline-derived CDR1 and CDR2 are SGDLS and YYNGEE. The V and J ends lost 3 bases and 13 bases, in that order; junction bases with no gene match: 8. The chain's CDR3 is CASSGTRDRVPLHF. In DNA form, the CDR3 reads TGTGCCAGCAGCGGTACCCGGGACAGGGTCCCCCTCCACTTT.

This clone was seen a single time. The J gene is TRBJ1-5, the V gene TRBV19, with D perhaps matching TRBD1 (6 bases). This CDR3 comprises 16 residues. CDR1 is LNHDA and CDR2 is SQIVND in the germline V gene (reference sequence). Trimming took 3 bases from V and 7 from J, leaving 19 bases between them. The CDR3 nucleotides read TGTGCCAGTAGTATGGAGACGGGGGGGGCACGGCAGCCCCAGCATTTT. This gives the protein CASSMETGGARQPQHF.

The genes are TRBV19 and TRBJ1-1; the D gene is possibly TRBD1 (6 bases). Between the trimmed V and J ends, which lost 3 bases and 0 bases, there was a span of 8 bases. Germline V CDR1 and CDR2: LNHDA, SQIVND (reference sequence). The CDR3 extends over 14 amino acids. CDR3 coding DNA: TGTGCCAGTAGTATCAACAGGGTGAACACTGAAGCTTTCTTT. It specifies CASSINRVNTEAFF.

The V gene is TRBV6-1, the J gene TRBJ2-3; 11 nucleotides align to TRBD1. Losses at the gene ends were 1 base for V and 5 bases for J; bases not matched to a gene: 5. Germline loops: CDR1 MNHNS, CDR2 SASEGT. The CDR3 has 16 amino acids. The CDR3 sequence is CASSEDPDRGRDTQYF. The CDR3 nucleotides are TGTGCCAGCAGTGAAGATCCGGACAGGGGGCGAGATACGCAGTATTTT.

The chain has TRBV18 and TRBJ1-4, with a tentative D call TRBD1 (5 bases). Trimming pared 3 bases from V and 2 bases from J, leaving 10 bases between. Germline values: CDR1 KGHSH, CDR2 LQKENI. CDR3 length: 15 residues. In DNA form, the CDR3 reads TGTGCCAGCTCACCTTCAGGGCTCACTAATGAAAAACTGTTTTTT. Its protein is CASSPSGLTNEKLFF.

The J gene is TRBJ1-1, the V gene TRBV5-1, with 8 bases fitting TRBD1. The junction had 10 bases not matched to a gene; V was cut back by 1 base and J by 2 bases. Germline V gene sequence: CDR1 SGHRS, CDR2 YFSETQ. The CDR3 covers 17 residues. CDR3 sequence: CASSLTQGAGTNTEAFF. CDR3 coding DNA: TGCGCCAGCAGCTTGACCCAGGGGGCGGGGACAAACACTGAAGCTTTCTTT.

The chain employs TRBV2 and TRBJ1-5; TRBD1 matches 9 bases. CDR1 and CDR2 from the germline V gene are SNHLY and FYNNEI. The V gene end was trimmed by 6 bases and the J gene end by 1 base; junction bases not matched to a gene: 4. The CDR3 loop spans 15 amino acids. The CDR3 is CASSLDRGSNQPQHF. Here the CDR3 DNA reads TGTGCCAGCAGCCTGGACAGGGGAAGCAATCAGCCCCAGCATTTT.

The rearrangement links TRBV9 to TRBJ2-3, with a weak D call TRBD1 (7 bases). Germline V lookup: CDR1 SGDLS, CDR2 YYNGEE. The V end lost 7 bases, the J end lost 2 bases, and 17 bases lay between the germline ends. The CDR3 is made up of 15 amino acids. CDR3: CASGRGGQATDTQYF. The CDR3 coding sequence is TGTGCCAGCGGTCGGGGAGGACAGGCCACAGATACGCAGTATTTT.

CDR3 loop: CATSRGNGGLAGDNEQFF. The CDR3 nucleotides read TGTGCCACCAGCAGAGGGAATGGGGGACTAGCGGGAGACAATGAGCAGTTCTTC. The chain recombines TRBV15 with TRBJ2-1, with 14 bases identical to TRBD2. The CDR3 is 18 amino acids. Losses at the gene ends were 1 base for V and 5 bases for J; bases not matched to a gene: 7. Germline V gene lookup returns CDR1 LNHNV and CDR2 YYDKDF (reference sequence).